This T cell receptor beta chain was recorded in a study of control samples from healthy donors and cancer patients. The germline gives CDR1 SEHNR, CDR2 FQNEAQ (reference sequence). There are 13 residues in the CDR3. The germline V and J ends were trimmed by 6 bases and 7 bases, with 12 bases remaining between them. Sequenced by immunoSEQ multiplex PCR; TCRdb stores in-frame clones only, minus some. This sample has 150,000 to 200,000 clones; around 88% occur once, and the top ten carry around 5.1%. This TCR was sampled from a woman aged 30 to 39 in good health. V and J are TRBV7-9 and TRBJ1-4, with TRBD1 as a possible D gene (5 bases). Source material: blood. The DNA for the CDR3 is TGTGCCAGCAGGCTGGGGCCTAGTGAAAAACTGTTTTTT. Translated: CASRLGPSEKLFF.